A single sample is the source of the 18 T cell receptor beta chains below, sequenced in a study of blood T cell repertoires in COVID-19. Sequencing was performed with immunoSEQ multiplex PCR; in TCRdb, only in-frame clones are kept and a portion is missing. The repertoire has some 250,000 clones, approximately 77% of them found once; the top ten carry roughly 3%. Sequenced: peripheral blood. These receptor sequences come from a woman in her late teens or twenties with acute or convalescent COVID-19.

This rearrangement joins TRBV29-1 to TRBJ2-2, with 10 bases matching TRBD1. V dropped 7 bases and J dropped 7; count of bases not matched to a gene: 3. The CDR3 length is 12 residues. Looked up from germline, CDR1 is SQVTM and CDR2 is ANQGSEA. The CDR3 spells CSGQGARGELFF. CDR3 sequence (DNA): TGCAGCGGACAGGGGGCTCGCGGGGAGCTGTTTTTT.

This clone was detected a few times. The chain uses TRBV27 and TRBJ2-7, with 7 bases aligning to TRBD1. J was trimmed by 2 bases and V by 6 bases; bases with no gene match: 4. CDR3 length equals 13 residues. CDR1 and CDR2 from the germline V gene are MNHEY and SMNVEV (reference sequence). This CDR3 is CASSGQETYEQYF. In DNA, the CDR3 is TGTGCCAGCAGCGGACAGGAGACCTACGAGCAGTACTTC.

This chain joins TRBV3-1 (or the pseudogene TRBV3-2) and TRBJ1-6; the D gene is possibly TRBD1 (6 bases). With 3 bases removed from V and 6 bases from J, the gap between germline ends came to 9 bases. Germline V CDR1 and CDR2: LGHDT, YNNKEL (reference sequence). The CDR3 spans 14 residues. The CDR3 nucleotides read TGTGCCAGCAGCCAGGACAGAATTAATTCACCCCTCCACTTT. This translates into CASSQDRINSPLHF.

This chain connects TRBV10-1 to TRBJ2-3; 8 bases map to TRBD2. With 7 bases clipped from V and 4 bases from J, the junction kept 16 bases outside the gene matches. Germline V gene lookup returns CDR1 WNHNN and CDR2 SYGVQD (reference sequence). The CDR3 sequence is 17 residues long. CDR3 loop: CASMWRAGGTWADTQYF. The CDR3 DNA reads TGCGCCAGCATGTGGAGGGCGGGGGGCACATGGGCAGATACGCAGTATTTT.

The V call is TRBV25-1, the J call TRBJ2-7; D might be TRBD1 (8 bases). V was clipped by 3 bases and J by 6 bases, with 24 bases between them. Per germline, CDR1 MGHDK and CDR2 SYGVNS. CDR3 length equals 17 residues. As DNA, the CDR3 is TGTGCCAGCAGTGAGGGGGGGGCCAGGGGGCAATTTCTCGAGCAGTACTTC. Residues: CASSEGGARGQFLEQYF.

The chain has TRBV6-1 and TRBJ2-2; D unclear. V was shortened by 3 bases and J by 2 bases, with 7 bases between the two germline ends. From germline, CDR1 is MNHNS and CDR2 SASEGT. The CDR3 sequence is 14 residues long. In DNA form, the CDR3 reads TGTGCCAGCAGTGATCTCCGTAACACCGGGGAGCTGTTTTTT. Its translation is CASSDLRNTGELFF.

This clone was counted between two and nine times. J is TRBJ1-5 and V is TRBV2; no reliable D call. Germline lookup yields CDR1 SNHLY and CDR2 FYNNEI. V dropped 3 bases and J dropped 2 bases, with 11 bases sitting between them. The CDR3 consists of 15 residues. The CDR3 DNA reads as TGTGCCAGCAGTGAGTCAGGTCTTCGCAATCAGCCCCAGCATTTT. Translated: CASSESGLRNQPQHF. Variable domain in full (rest from reference TRBV2 and TRBJ1-5): EPEVTQTPSHQVTQMGQEVILRCVPISNHLYFYWYRQILGQKVEFLVSFYNNEISEKSEIFDDQFSVERPDGSNFTLKIRSTKLEDSAMYFCASSESGLRNQPQHFGDGTRLSIL.

V usage is TRBV11-3 and J usage is TRBJ2-2; a weak D match, TRBD1 (5 bases). The CDR3 is made up of 17 amino acids. Trimming took off 0 bases at V and 1 base at J, with 12 bases between the two ends. Germline values: CDR1 SGHNT, CDR2 YENEEA. CDR3 DNA sequence: TGTGCCAGCAGCTTAGAGTTTGGGGCGGTGAACACCGGGGAGCTGTTTTTT. Its translation is CASSLEFGAVNTGELFF.

V gene TRBV5-1 combines with J gene TRBJ2-5, with 8 bases that match TRBD2. Trimming took 1 base from V and 0 from J; bases not matched to a gene: 5. From germline, CDR1 is SGHRS and CDR2 YFSETQ. There are 16 residues in the CDR3. In DNA form, the CDR3 reads TGCGCCAGCAGCTTGCGGGCGGGAGGCTACCAAGAGACCCAGTACTTC. This encodes CASSLRAGGYQETQYF.

The chain has TRBV27 and TRBJ2-7, with 10 bases fitting TRBD1. Trimming cost V 6 bases and J 4 bases; bases outside gene matches: 12. The CDR3 consists of 16 residues. The germline gives CDR1 MNHEY, CDR2 SMNVEV (reference sequence). CDR3 DNA sequence: TGTGCCAGCAGGGGATCCGACAGGGGGCGATGGTACGAGCAGTACTTC. The encoded protein is CASRGSDRGRWYEQYF.

This clone showed up just a few times. The V call is TRBV7-2, the J call TRBJ1-1, with 8 bases identical to TRBD1. The CDR3 loop spans 13 amino acids. The germline gives CDR1 SGHTA, CDR2 FQGNSA. The V segment lost 4 bases and the J segment 10 bases; nucleotides outside the gene matches: 8. The CDR3, as DNA: TGTGCCAGCAGCTCTCATACAGGGGGAATAGCTTTCTTT. It encodes CASSSHTGGIAFF.

This chain uses TRBV21-1 with TRBJ1-1; the table names TRBD1, a call not compared with the DNA. TRBV21-1 has pseudogene status. This CDR3 spans 14 amino acids. In nucleotides, the CDR3 is TGTGCCAGCAAAAGAAAACAGGAGAACACTGAAGCTTTCTTT. Protein product: CASKRKQENTEAFF.

CDR3 sequence: CASRAGDDTGELFF. DNA of the CDR3: TGCGCCAGCAGAGCGGGAGATGACACCGGGGAGCTGTTTTTT. The rearrangement links TRBV10-1 to TRBJ2-2; 8 bases match TRBD2. V gave up 6 bases and J gave up 3 bases; unmatched junction bases: 3. This CDR3 comprises 14 residues. The germline V gene encodes CDR1 WNHNN and CDR2 SYGVQD (reference sequence).

This clone has a handful of counts. The V gene is TRBV27, the J gene TRBJ2-7; 8 nucleotides agree with TRBD1. V trimming: 0 bases; J trimming: 3 bases; junction bases outside the gene matches: 7. CDR3 length: 16 residues. Germline V CDR1 and CDR2: MNHEY, SMNVEV (reference sequence). In DNA form, the CDR3 reads TGTGCCAGCAGTTTATCCGGACAGGGTGAGGGCTACGAGCAGTACTTC. Protein sequence: CASSLSGQGEGYEQYF.

This clone is medium-sized within its sample. V usage is TRBV9 and J usage is TRBJ2-1; 9 nucleotides match TRBD2. Germline assignment: CDR1 SGDLS and CDR2 YYNGEE. With 1 base clipped from V and 7 bases from J, the junction kept 3 bases outside the gene matches. The CDR3 contains 14 residues. CDR3 sequence reads: CASSVSGRNNEQFF. CDR3 sequence (DNA): TGTGCCAGCAGCGTAAGCGGGAGGAATAATGAGCAGTTCTTC.

The chain has TRBV14 and TRBJ2-1, with 14 bases matching TRBD2. V shed 3 bases and J 9 bases; nucleotides not matched to a gene: 1. Germline V gene data show CDR1 as SGHDN and CDR2 as FVKESK. The CDR3 is made up of 14 amino acids. The CDR3: CASSHGLAGGEQFF. The CDR3 DNA reads TGTGCCAGCAGCCACGGACTAGCGGGAGGTGAGCAGTTCTTC.

This clone was observed a single time. The V call is TRBV5-1, the J call TRBJ2-7; 12 bases fit TRBD1. This CDR3 contains 18 residues. The V gene's germline CDR1 is SGHRS and CDR2 YFSETQ. Germline trimming cut 4 bases from V and 0 bases from J; bases unmatched to any gene: 11. DNA for the CDR3: TGCGCCAGCAGCCCCATACCCGGGACAGGGGGCTTCTCCTACGAGCAGTACTTC. It encodes CASSPIPGTGGFSYEQYF.

This clone has a single count. The J gene is TRBJ2-7, the V gene TRBV6-5, with D hard to call. Trimming removed 0 bases at V and 5 bases at J, with 14 bases between. This CDR3 has 15 residues. The V gene's germline CDR1 is MNHEY and CDR2 SVGAGI. The DNA of the CDR3 is TGTGCCAGCAGTTACTCGAGAGGTGAGACGCACGAGCAGTACTTC. Translating it yields CASSYSRGETHEQYF.